The 3 T cell receptor beta chains below all came from one sample that was sequenced in a study of molecular identifiers for immune sequencing clone quantification. TCRdb analysed the PCR reads with MiXCR anew, one entry per CDR3 protein. The sample includes more than 550,000 distinct CDR3 sequences, approximately 24% of them seen just once. Sequencing was carried out using naive CD8+ T cells from blood, with Jurkat cell RNA spiked in. The sample's subset: FACS-sorted CD8+CD4-CCR7+CD45RA+ naive T cells. These TCRs come from a human donor in good health. Some libraries in this study had Jurkat cell RNA spiked in.

Turning to this clonotype: A single base separates this from a much larger clone, so it may be a read error. The conserved phenylalanine or tryptophan is not found at the CDR3 terminus, so this likely reflects a read error. The V gene is TRBV20-1, the J gene TRBJ1-1, with TRBD1 as a possible D gene (5 bases). This CDR3 has 14 residues. V dropped 1 base and J dropped 0 bases, with 9 bases sitting between them. Germline V gene sequence: CDR1 DFQATT, CDR2 SNEGSKA (reference sequence). The CDR3 is CSARAGRMNTEAFL. The CDR3 nucleotides are TGCAGTGCTAGAGCAGGGAGAATGAACACTGAAGCTTTCCTT.

The V call is TRBV4-3, the J call TRBJ2-3, with D perhaps TRBD1 (5 bases). The V end was cut by 0 bases, the J end by 5 bases, with 15 bases between. This CDR3 region has 16 residues. Germline-derived CDR1 and CDR2 are LGHNA and YSLEER. CDR3 bases: TGCGCCAGCAGCCAAGAGGTACAGGACGTTGAAGATACGCAGTATTTT. It codes for CASSQEVQDVEDTQYF.

Remarks on this clonotype: The CDR3 ends on some other residue instead of the conserved phenylalanine or tryptophan, so this is likely a read error. The chain joins TRBV7-2 to TRBJ2-7; possible D gene TRBD1, 5 bases. Trimming shortened V by 3 bases and J by 2 bases, and 11 bases separated the two germline ends. Germline-derived CDR1 and CDR2 are SGHTA and FQGNSA. The CDR3 contains 14 residues. This chain's CDR3 is CASSFWQGTYEQYL. CDR3 sequence (DNA): TGTGCCAGCAGCTTTTGGCAGGGCACCTACGAGCAGTACCTC.